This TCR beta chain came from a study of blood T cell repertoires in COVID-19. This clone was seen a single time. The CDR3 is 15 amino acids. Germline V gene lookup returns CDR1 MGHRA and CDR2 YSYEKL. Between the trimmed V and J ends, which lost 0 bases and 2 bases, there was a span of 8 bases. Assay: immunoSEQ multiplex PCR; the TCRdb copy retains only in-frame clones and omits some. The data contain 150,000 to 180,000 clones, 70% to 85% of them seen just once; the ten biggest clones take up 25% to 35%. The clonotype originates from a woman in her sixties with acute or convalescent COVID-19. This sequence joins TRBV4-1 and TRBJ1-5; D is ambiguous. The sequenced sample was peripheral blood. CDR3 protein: CASSQDLAGNQPQHF. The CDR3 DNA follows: TGCGCCAGCAGCCAAGATCTAGCAGGCAATCAGCCCCAGCATTTT.